Presented here are 7 T cell receptor beta chains from one specimen sequenced in a study of cytomegalovirus exposure and HLA in healthy donors. The PCR made use of 60 Vbeta and 13 Jbeta primers. Measured with immunoSEQ multiplex PCR; TCRdb has only the in-frame clones, and not every one. The table records about 140,000 clones, approximately 80% of them present only once. The sequenced sample was PBMCs. These receptors were collected from a man younger than 40 in good health and CMV-seropositive.

This chain links TRBV10-3 with TRBJ2-7; 7 bases are a match to TRBD1. The CDR3 is made up of 15 amino acids. Germline loops: CDR1 ENHRY, CDR2 SYGVKD. With V trimmed by 3 bases and J by 4 bases, 9 bases remained unmatched. CDR3 region: CAISDRDRSTYEQYF. CDR3 coding DNA: TGTGCCATCAGTGACCGGGACAGATCAACTTACGAGCAGTACTTC.

This CDR3 reads CASSPGTVNTGELFF. Here the CDR3 DNA reads TGTGCCAGCAGCCCCGGGACAGTAAACACCGGGGAGCTGTTTTTT. The V and J genes are TRBV7-2 and TRBJ2-2; 7 nucleotides align to TRBD1. The CDR3 contains 15 residues. Germline CDR1 SGHTA, CDR2 FQGNSA. The J segment lost 2 bases and the V segment lost 5 bases, leaving 5 bases of the junction unmatched.

CDR3 residues: CASRLVVGGGNEQFF. The CDR3 DNA is TGTGCCAGCAGGCTCGTTGTGGGCGGGGGCAATGAGCAGTTCTTC. This chain connects TRBV7-3 to TRBJ2-1; 7 bases are shared with TRBD2. CDR1 and CDR2 from the germline V gene are SGHTA and FQGTGA. The V segment lost 6 bases and the J segment 6 bases; nucleotides outside the gene matches: 11. The CDR3 is made up of 15 amino acids.

The rearrangement uses TRBV28 and TRBJ1-1; D unclear. The germline V and J ends were trimmed by 5 bases and 0 bases, with 7 bases remaining between them. CDR1 is MDHEN, CDR2 SYDVKM, per germline. CDR3 length: 13 residues. The CDR3 region has the DNA TGTGCCAGCAGTCCGACTCTGAACACTGAAGCTTTCTTT. Translated, it gives CASSPTLNTEAFF.

The V gene is TRBV28, the J gene TRBJ2-3; 10 bases align to TRBD2. Germline V gene data show CDR1 as MDHEN and CDR2 as SYDVKM. This CDR3 has 14 amino acids. Unmatched junction bases numbered 4, after V lost 5 bases and J lost 5 bases. The CDR3 sequence is CASSGLAGEDTQYF. The CDR3 DNA reads TGTGCCAGCAGTGGCCTAGCGGGAGAAGATACGCAGTATTTT.

The V call is TRBV7-2, the J call TRBJ2-7; 9 positions match TRBD2. V dropped 3 bases and J dropped 2; count of bases not matched to a gene: 2. This CDR3 comprises 14 residues. Germline assignment: CDR1 SGHTA and CDR2 FQGNSA. The CDR3 loop reads CASSFGGGAYEQYF. The CDR3 DNA reads as TGTGCCAGCAGCTTTGGCGGGGGGGCCTACGAGCAGTACTTC. Complete variable domain (other parts from reference TRBV7-2 and TRBJ2-7): GAGVSQSPSNKVTEKGKDVELRCDPISGHTALYWYRQSLGQGLEFLIYFQGNSAPDKSGLPSDRFSAERTGGSVSTLTIQRTQQEDSAVYLCASSFGGGAYEQYFGPGTRLTVT.

The chain employs TRBV13 and TRBJ2-1, with 7 bases aligning to TRBD2. The CDR3 consists of 15 residues. CDR1 PRHDT and CDR2 FYEKMQ come from the germline V gene (reference sequence). V was clipped by 6 bases and J by 7 bases; unmatched bases: 12. The CDR3 nucleotides are TGTGCCAGCAGTCCGGGGGGAAGGAATGTGAATGAGCAGTTCTTC. It is translated as CASSPGGRNVNEQFF.